A few counts support the clone carrying this T cell receptor beta chain. Its specificity is not known. Germline assignment: CDR1 SGHTA and CDR2 FQGNSA. V shed 7 bases and J shed 0 bases, with 10 bases lying between them. The CDR3 totals 13 residues. This record comes from a study of blood T cells in healthy people across ages. Study results and limitations: Diversity was higher, and naive CD4+ cells more numerous, in long-lived donors than in aged donors.

With a J-beta primer mix and a sample-barcoded 5' primer, a second PCR ran roughly 7 to 11 cycles. Each CDR3 protein gets one entry after TCRdb re-called the 5' RACE reads with MiXCR. The sample carries roughly 2 million distinct CDR3 sequences, roughly 52% recorded once. The clonotype was recovered from a woman between 40 and 55 years old in good health. This rearrangement joins TRBV7-2 to TRBJ2-7; TRBD1 might be the D (5 bases). Sample: blood. CDR3: CASTLGLSYEQYF. CDR3 DNA sequence: TGTGCCAGCACCTTGGGGCTCTCCTACGAGCAGTACTTC.